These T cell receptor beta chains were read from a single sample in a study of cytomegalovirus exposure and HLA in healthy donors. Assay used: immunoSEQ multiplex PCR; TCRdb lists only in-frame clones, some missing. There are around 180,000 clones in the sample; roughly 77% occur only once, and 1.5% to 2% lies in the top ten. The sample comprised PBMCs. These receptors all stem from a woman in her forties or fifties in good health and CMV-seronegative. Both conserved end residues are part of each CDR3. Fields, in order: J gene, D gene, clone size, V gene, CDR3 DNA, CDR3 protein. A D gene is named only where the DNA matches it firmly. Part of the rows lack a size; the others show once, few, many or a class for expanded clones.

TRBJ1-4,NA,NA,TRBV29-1,TGCAGCGCTGTGGGCTCTAATGAAAAACTGTTTTTT,CSAVGSNEKLFF
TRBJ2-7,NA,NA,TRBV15,TGTGCCACCACGTCAGGGCGCGAGCAGTACTTC,CATTSGREQYF
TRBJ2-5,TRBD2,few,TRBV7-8,TGTGCCAGCAGCTTAACGGGACTAGCGGGAGAAGAGACCCAGTACTTC,CASSLTGLAGEETQYF
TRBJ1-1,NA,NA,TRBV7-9,TGTGCCAGCAGCTTAGGAGGCGGGACCCAAGCTTTCTTT,CASSLGGGTQAFF
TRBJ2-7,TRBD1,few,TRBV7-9,TGTGCCAGCAGCTTCGACAGGGGGCTGTACGAGCAGTACTTC,CASSFDRGLYEQYF
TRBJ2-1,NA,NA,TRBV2,TGTGCCAGCAGGAGTCAGGGAAAGTACAATGAGCAGTTCTTC,CASRSQGKYNEQFF
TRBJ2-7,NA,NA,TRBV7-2,TGTGCCAGCAGCTTAGAACGAGCCTACGAGCAGTACTTC,CASSLERAYEQYF
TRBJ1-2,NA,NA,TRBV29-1,TGCAGCGTTGAATATATTCCCGGGGAAGACTATGGCTACACCTTC,CSVEYIPGEDYGYTF
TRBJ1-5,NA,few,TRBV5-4,TGTGCCAGCAGCGATACAGGGAGCAATCAGCCCCAGCATTTT,CASSDTGSNQPQHF
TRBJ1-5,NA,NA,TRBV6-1,TGTGCCACGGATAGCCGAGGTGGTAATCAGCCCCAGCATTTT,CATDSRGGNQPQHF
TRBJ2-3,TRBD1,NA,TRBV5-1,TGCGCCAGCAGCATCAAGTCCCGGGACAGGGGGCTAACAGATACGCAGTATTTT,CASSIKSRDRGLTDTQYF
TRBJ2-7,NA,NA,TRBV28,TGTGCTTCTCAATCGTTGCTGTTGAGCTACGAGCAGTACTTC,CASQSLLLSYEQYF
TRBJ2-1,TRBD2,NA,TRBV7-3,TGTGCCAGCAGCCTTCTAGCGGATTTTTACAATGAGCAGTTCTTC,CASSLLADFYNEQFF
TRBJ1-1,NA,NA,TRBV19,TGTGCCAGTAGTATAGTAATACGAGGTGAAGCTTTCTTT,CASSIVIRGEAFF
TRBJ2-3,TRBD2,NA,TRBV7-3,TGTGCCAGCAGACGGACTAGCGGACTCACAGATACGCAGTATTTT,CASRRTSGLTDTQYF